This is a list of T cell receptor beta chains from one sample in a study of graft-versus-host responses after intestinal transplantation. Profiled with immunoSEQ multiplex PCR; TCRdb holds only in-frame clones, not every one. The data hold 20,000 or so clones, with approximately 89% observed a single time. Sequencing was performed on bone marrow, taken roughly 130 days after transplant. These receptors were taken from a human patient who received an intestinal transplant, so some T cells may come from the graft donor. Each CDR3 is given without its conserved first and last residue. The D gene is left open where the match is weak.

V gene: TRBV4-1
D gene: -
J gene: TRBJ2-7
CDR3 protein: ASSQEPGTYEQY

V gene: TRBV7-9
D gene: -
J gene: TRBJ2-7
CDR3 protein: ASSLPYGGTKAETYEQY

V gene: TRBV6-1
D gene: -
J gene: TRBJ1-5
CDR3 protein: ASSEARGVGGGPRNQPQH

V gene: TRBV7-9
D gene: -
J gene: TRBJ2-7
CDR3 protein: ASSLGTGSLYEQY

V gene: TRBV30
D gene: -
J gene: TRBJ1-2
CDR3 protein: AWSVPRTDRHYGYT

V gene: TRBV19
D gene: -
J gene: TRBJ1-2
CDR3 protein: ASSIRGYYGYT

V gene: TRBV5-1
D gene: TRBD2
J gene: TRBJ2-3
CDR3 protein: ASSLLPGLAGGRTDTQY

V gene: TRBV9
D gene: TRBD1
J gene: TRBJ1-2
CDR3 protein: ASSPQGGGYGYT

V gene: TRBV29-1
D gene: TRBD2
J gene: TRBJ2-1
CDR3 protein: SAPRSAGGDEQF

V gene: TRBV7-9
D gene: -
J gene: TRBJ1-1
CDR3 protein: ASSLSGGPGTEAF

V gene: TRBV6-8
D gene: -
J gene: TRBJ1-2
CDR3 protein: ASIWNYGYT

V gene: TRBV11-3
D gene: TRBD1
J gene: TRBJ1-2
CDR3 protein: ASSGRDRHPDGYT

V gene: TRBV7-9
D gene: -
J gene: -
CDR3 protein: ASSLGSGLIYEQY

V gene: TRBV25-1
D gene: TRBD1
J gene: TRBJ1-4
CDR3 protein: ASSGTGGGNEKLF

V gene: TRBV15
D gene: TRBD1
J gene: TRBJ2-2
CDR3 protein: ATSSGQGNTGELF

V gene: TRBV18
D gene: TRBD2
J gene: TRBJ2-5
CDR3 protein: ASSPYRTSGRGETQY

V gene: TRBV7-9
D gene: -
J gene: TRBJ2-7
CDR3 protein: ASSLVSLDPQY

V gene: TRBV6-5
D gene: -
J gene: TRBJ1-1
CDR3 protein: ASSYSRENTEAF

V gene: TRBV13
D gene: -
J gene: TRBJ2-7
CDR3 protein: ASSPRGGIYEQY

V gene: TRBV20-1
D gene: -
J gene: TRBJ1-1
CDR3 protein: SAGLNTEAF

V gene: TRBV5-4
D gene: -
J gene: TRBJ2-3
CDR3 protein: ASSLGEDTQY

V gene: TRBV4-2
D gene: TRBD1
J gene: TRBJ1-2
CDR3 protein: ASSQDLGTGTRGYT

V gene: TRBV10-1
D gene: TRBD1
J gene: TRBJ1-2
CDR3 protein: ASPPPGQVNYGYT

V gene: TRBV5-1
D gene: TRBD1
J gene: TRBJ2-7
CDR3 protein: ASSLGTGEVAYEQY

V gene: TRBV5-4
D gene: -
J gene: TRBJ2-5
CDR3 protein: ASSTQGWETQY

V gene: TRBV4-1
D gene: -
J gene: TRBJ2-1
CDR3 protein: ASSLTWVARYNEQF

V gene: TRBV11-3
D gene: -
J gene: TRBJ2-1
CDR3 protein: ASSSLRENEQF

V gene: TRBV7-7
D gene: TRBD2
J gene: TRBJ2-1
CDR3 protein: ASSVSGRESSYNEQF